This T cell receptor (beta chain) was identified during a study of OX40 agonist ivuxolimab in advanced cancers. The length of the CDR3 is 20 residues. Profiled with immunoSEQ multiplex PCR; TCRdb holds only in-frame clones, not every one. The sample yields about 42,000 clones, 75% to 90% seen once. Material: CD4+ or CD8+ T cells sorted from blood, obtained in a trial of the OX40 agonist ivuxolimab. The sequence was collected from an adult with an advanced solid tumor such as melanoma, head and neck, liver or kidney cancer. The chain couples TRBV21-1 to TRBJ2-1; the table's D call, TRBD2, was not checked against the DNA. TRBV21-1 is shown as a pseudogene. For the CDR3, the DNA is TGTGCCAGCAGCACTAACCAAGGGACTAGCGGGAGGGCAAGGGACGGTGAGCAGTTCTTC. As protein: CASSTNQGTSGRARDGEQFF.